The 11 T cell receptor beta chains below were found in one sample sequenced in a study of T cell repertoires in cytomegalovirus infection. MiXCR, run by TCRdb on the reads, gives a single entry per CDR3 protein. The table includes about 130,000 distinct CDR3 sequences, 7% to 9.5% detected once. Sample: PBMCs. These receptors originate from a human donor in good health (CMV status not recorded). Some clones in this sample may be carry-over from other donors' samples.

This clonotype has at least ten counts. V gene TRBV19 combines with J gene TRBJ1-5; 7 nucleotides line up with TRBD1. Trimming removed 8 bases from V and 0 bases from J; junction bases left unmatched: 7. CDR3 length: 15 residues. Germline V gene lookup returns CDR1 LNHDA and CDR2 SQIVND (reference sequence). CDR3: CASCDRDNSNQPQHF. CDR3 sequence (DNA): TGTGCCAGTTGTGACAGGGACAATAGCAATCAGCCCCAGCATTTT.

This clonotype was picked up many times. The CDR3 is CASSDRATNEKLFF. The DNA for the CDR3 is TGTGCCAGCAGTGACAGGGCGACTAATGAAAAACTGTTTTTT. This chain uses TRBV6-6 with TRBJ1-4, with 7 bases identical to TRBD1. V shed 5 bases, J shed 2 bases, and the junction held 2 bases outside the gene matches. Germline values: CDR1 MNHNY, CDR2 SVGAGI (reference sequence). This CDR3 contains 14 residues.

This clonotype was seen a single time. The chain links TRBV29-1 to TRBJ2-5; no clear D. With 6 bases removed from V and 2 bases from J, the gap between germline ends came to 10 bases. The CDR3 runs to 12 residues. Germline V lookup: CDR1 SQVTM, CDR2 ANQGSEA. CDR3 residues: CSVTWWQETQYF. The CDR3 DNA sequence: TGCAGCGTCACGTGGTGGCAAGAGACCCAGTACTTC.

At least ten counts were recorded for this clonotype. Here the CDR3 reads CASSVLRGPSYEQYF. The CDR3 region has the DNA TGTGCCAGCAGCGTACTCAGGGGGCCCTCCTACGAGCAGTACTTC. The chain employs TRBV28 and TRBJ2-7; 8 bases match TRBD1. CDR1 is MDHEN, CDR2 SYDVKM, per germline. The CDR3 totals 15 residues. The V and J ends lost 6 bases and 0 bases, in that order; junction bases with no gene match: 7.

Note on this clonotype: With a much larger clone just one base away, this may be a read error. V usage is TRBV20-1 and J usage is TRBJ1-2; D remains unclear. This CDR3 region has 10 residues. Germline values: CDR1 DFQATT, CDR2 SNEGSKA (reference sequence). CDR3 sequence reads: CSVSHYSYTF. Written as DNA, the CDR3 is TGCAGTGTATCGCACTATAGCTACACCTTC.

This clonotype was detected a few times. V and J are TRBV20-1 and TRBJ2-2, with a possible D match to TRBD1 (5 bases). The ends were cut back, 5 bases at V and 0 bases at J, with 10 bases in the middle. Per the germline V gene, CDR1 is DFQATT and CDR2 is SNEGSKA (reference sequence). The CDR3 contains 14 residues. CDR3 DNA: TGCAGTGCTTCTTCGACAGCGAACACCGGGGAGCTGTTTTTT. Translating gives CSASSTANTGELFF.

This clonotype was observed many times. CDR3 DNA: TGTGCCAGCAGTGGCGCGTCCGGAGGAGGAAACACCATATATTTT. It specifies CASSGASGGGNTIYF. The chain has TRBV2 and TRBJ1-3; D remains unclear. V was cut by 4 bases and J by 4 bases, with 14 bases left in between. Per germline, CDR1 SNHLY and CDR2 FYNNEI. The CDR3 runs to 15 residues.

CDR3: CASSPPTSSGHRISPLHF. In DNA form, the CDR3 reads TGTGCCAGCAGTCCACCGACCAGTTCGGGACATCGTATTTCACCCCTCCACTTT. This chain uses TRBV5-6 with TRBJ1-6; a weak D match, TRBD1 (6 bases). CDR1 and CDR2 from the germline V gene are SGHDT and YYEEEE. The CDR3 runs to 18 residues. Trimming cost V 5 bases and J 9 bases, with 27 bases left between them.

This chain uses TRBV14 with TRBJ1-1, with D possibly matching TRBD1 (6 bases). This CDR3 spans 15 amino acids. The germline CDR1 and CDR2 sequences are SGHDN and FVKESK. The V and J ends lost 0 bases and 3 bases respectively, with 11 bases between them. The CDR3 DNA sequence: TGTGCCAGCAGCCAAGATACAGGGAAATACACTGAAGCTTTCTTT. Its protein product is CASSQDTGKYTEAFF.

The chain joins TRBV3-1 to TRBJ1-3; a possible D gene is TRBD1 (5 bases). CDR1 and CDR2 (germline): LGHDT, YNNKEL (reference sequence). The V gene lost 2 bases and the J gene lost 3 bases, with 8 bases spanning the gap. The CDR3 contains 14 residues. The chain's CDR3 is CASSQWGVGNTIYF. For the CDR3, the DNA is TGTGCCAGCAGCCAATGGGGCGTTGGAAACACCATATATTTT.

This clonotype showed up many times. The genes are TRBV29-1 and TRBJ1-4; D call uncertain. Deletions cut 6 bases from V and 7 bases from J, with 15 bases between. The CDR3 sequence is 13 residues long. Germline V gene data show CDR1 as SQVTM and CDR2 as ANQGSEA. The CDR3, as DNA: TGCAGCGTCGGAGACGGTGTTGGTGAAAAACTGTTTTTT. It encodes CSVGDGVGEKLFF.